Reported below is one TCR beta chain. Its antigen is undetermined. The sample is drawn from a study of cytomegalovirus exposure and HLA in healthy donors. TCRdb's table, derived via immunoSEQ multiplex PCR, lists solely in-frame clones and lacks some. The sample records some 48,000 clones, approximately 95% being singletons. This CDR3 is 17 amino acids long. Germline loops: CDR1 SGHTA, CDR2 FQGNSA. Trimming took off 1 base at V and 5 bases at J, with 17 bases between the two ends. Separate from the roughly 630-subject first cohort was the approximately 120-subject validation cohort, to which the donors belonged. Study-level results: Many donors shared some public TCRs, even though most TCR sequences were rare. High sensitivity and specificity were reportedly achieved when the classifier diagnosed cytomegalovirus status. In vitro testing confirmed a few CMV-associated chains as specific for CMV antigens.

V is TRBV7-2 and J is TRBJ2-2, with a possible D match to TRBD2 (6 bases). This sequence originates from a woman between 18 and 30 years old in good health and CMV-seropositive. Source material: PBMCs. CDR3 in amino acids: CASSLVGGQRRTGELFF. Here the CDR3 DNA reads TGTGCCAGCAGCTTAGTCGGGGGTCAGAGGCGTACCGGGGAGCTGTTTTTT.